One and the same sample provided the 29 T cell receptor beta chains below, sequenced in a study of blood T cell repertoires in COVID-19. TCRdb keeps only in-frame clones here, not all; method: immunoSEQ multiplex PCR. The top ten clones hold about 8% of a sample with more than 90,000 clones, less than 90% of them seen once. The sequencing input was peripheral blood. Source of these receptors: a man aged 65 to 85 who had recovered from COVID-19.

The CDR3 nucleotides read TGTGCCAGCAGCCAAGGAAGGGGGGGCCAGCCCCAGCATTTT. Translated: CASSQGRGGQPQHF. V and J are TRBV3-1 (or the pseudogene TRBV3-2) and TRBJ1-5, with D possibly matching TRBD1 (6 bases). This CDR3 region has 14 residues. Germline V gives CDR1 LGHDT, CDR2 YNNKEL (reference sequence). V gave up 1 base and J gave up 7 bases, with 11 bases separating them.

Only a few counts were recorded for this clone. This chain links TRBV10-3 with TRBJ2-2, with 7 bases aligning to TRBD1. CDR3 size: 14 residues. CDR1 and CDR2 (germline): ENHRY, SYGVKD. The ends lost 7 bases at V and 5 bases at J; junction bases unmatched: 7. This CDR3 is CAINDRAETGELFF. The CDR3 nucleotides read TGTGCCATCAACGACAGGGCCGAGACCGGGGAGCTGTTTTTT.

The chain links TRBV7-9 to TRBJ1-1; D remains ambiguous. CDR3 length equals 12 residues. With 1 base removed from V and 8 bases from J, the gap between germline ends came to 8 bases. Germline CDR1 reads SEHNR; CDR2 reads FQNEAQ (reference sequence). In DNA, the CDR3 is TGTGCCAGCAGCTTAGGGGCCTTCGAAGCTTTCTTT. This gives the protein CASSLGAFEAFF.

The chain carries TRBV23-1 and TRBJ2-1, with D possibly TRBD2 on 7 matching bases. TRBV23-1 is annotated as an ORF whose role is uncertain. The CDR3 extends over 18 amino acids. V was trimmed by 4 bases and J by 7 bases, leaving 26 bases between them. The CDR3 DNA reads as TGCGCCAGCAGTCCCCCCCGACAGGTAGCGGGTCCTTATAATGAGCAGTTCTTC. Its protein is CASSPPRQVAGPYNEQFF.

The chain joins TRBV6-6 to TRBJ1-6; TRBD1 agrees at 11 bases. J was trimmed by 5 bases and V by 6 bases; bases with no gene match: 6. The CDR3 sequence is 16 residues long. Germline CDR1 MNHNY, CDR2 SVGAGI (reference sequence). The chain's CDR3 is CASSRGQGVNNSPLHF. The CDR3 DNA reads as TGTGCCAGCAGCCGGGGACAGGGGGTGAATAATTCACCCCTCCACTTT.

The V gene is TRBV6-1, the J gene TRBJ1-5, with D possibly TRBD1 on 6 matching bases. Germline assignment: CDR1 MNHNS and CDR2 SASEGT. V was cut by 2 bases and J by 4 bases, with 18 bases left in between. The CDR3 is 17 residues long. The DNA for the CDR3 is TGTGCCAGCAGTGAATTTGGAAGCAGGGGAGTAAATCAGCCCCAGCATTTT. Protein product: CASSEFGSRGVNQPQHF.

The chain joins TRBV19 to TRBJ2-1; 9 bases match TRBD1. The V gene end was trimmed by 7 bases and the J gene end by 9 bases; junction bases not matched to a gene: 7. The germline V gene has CDR1 LNHDA and CDR2 SQIVND (reference sequence). This CDR3 is built from 13 residues. CDR3 amino acids: CASKDRGGGEQFF. The CDR3 nucleotides read TGTGCCAGTAAGGACAGGGGAGGAGGTGAGCAGTTCTTC.

This clone was observed a few times. The CDR3, as DNA: TGTGCCAGCAGCCCGCAGCATGAGGATAACTATGGCTACACCTTC. Its protein is CASSPQHEDNYGYTF. The rearrangement uses TRBV7-9 and TRBJ1-2, with no clear D. From germline, CDR1 is SEHNR and CDR2 FQNEAQ (reference sequence). There are 15 residues in the CDR3. V gave up 5 bases and J gave up 1 base, with 14 bases separating them.

The chain recombines TRBV2 with TRBJ1-4; D is perhaps TRBD1 (5 bases). Trimming removed 11 bases from V and 5 bases from J, with 6 bases in between. This CDR3 is built from 10 residues. Per the germline V gene, CDR1 is SNHLY and CDR2 is FYNNEI. Here the CDR3 DNA reads TGTGCCCAGGGCAATGAAAAACTGTTTTTT. This codes for CAQGNEKLFF.

The CDR3 DNA sequence: TGTGCCAGCAGTGGTATACTGGGACAGATTCCCTACGAGCAGTACTTC. This sequence encodes CASSGILGQIPYEQYF. The rearrangement links TRBV25-1 to TRBJ2-7, with TRBD1 identical over 7 bases. Germline V gives CDR1 MGHDK, CDR2 SYGVNS. The CDR3 is 16 amino acids. V gave up 4 bases and J gave up 2 bases; unmatched junction bases: 11.

The sample holds a few counts of this clone. The V call is TRBV30, the J call TRBJ2-2, with D uncertain. Trimming stripped 2 bases from V and 7 bases from J, with 11 bases between. Germline CDR1 and CDR2: GTSNPN and SVGIG (reference sequence). This CDR3 spans 13 amino acids. The CDR3 sequence: CAWSTRPDGELFF. The CDR3 DNA is TGTGCCTGGAGTACGCGGCCCGACGGGGAGCTGTTTTTT.

Ten or more counts support this clone. The chain recombines TRBV21-1 with TRBJ2-5; no DNA check was done on the table's D call, TRBD1. TRBV21-1 is shown as a pseudogene. The CDR3 is 17 amino acids. CDR3: CASSSPKYRGLGETQYF. The DNA of the CDR3 is TGTGCCAGCAGCTCTCCAAAGTACAGGGGGTTGGGAGAGACCCAGTACTTC.

The V and J genes are TRBV28 and TRBJ1-2, with 7 positions matching TRBD1. Germline V gene sequence: CDR1 MDHEN, CDR2 SYDVKM. Trimming took 1 base from V and 4 from J; bases not matched to a gene: 6. There are 15 residues in the CDR3. The DNA for the CDR3 is TGTGCCAGCAGTTTATACAGGGGACACCTCTATGGCTACACCTTC. Translated, it gives CASSLYRGHLYGYTF.

This chain joins TRBV28 and TRBJ2-2; weak D call: TRBD1 (6 bases). V lost 8 bases and J lost 4, with 14 bases in between. The V gene's germline CDR1 is MDHEN and CDR2 SYDVKM. This CDR3 has 14 amino acids. Here the CDR3 reads CASAGTGSTGELFF. CDR3 bases: TGTGCCAGCGCGGGCACAGGGAGCACCGGGGAGCTGTTTTTT. The full variable domain, completed using reference TRBV28 and TRBJ2-2, is DVKVTQSSRYLVKRTGEKVFLECVQDMDHENMFWYRQDPGLGLRLIYFSYDVKMKEKGDIPEGYSVSREKKERFSLILESASTNQTSMYLCASAGTGSTGELFFGEGSRLTVL.

The rearrangement links TRBV7-3 to TRBJ2-7; D uncertain. There are 12 residues in the CDR3. The germline CDR1 and CDR2 sequences are SGHTA and FQGTGA. With 5 bases removed from V and 6 bases from J, the gap between germline ends came to 11 bases. CDR3 residues: CASSPEYGEQYF. The CDR3 DNA sequence: TGTGCCAGCAGCCCCGAGTACGGCGAGCAGTACTTC.

The chain links TRBV19 to TRBJ2-2; a possible D gene is TRBD1 (6 bases). Trimming removed 2 bases at V and 4 bases at J, with 14 bases between. CDR3 length: 16 residues. Germline V gene data show CDR1 as LNHDA and CDR2 as SQIVND (reference sequence). The CDR3 coding sequence is TGTGCCAGTAGTATAATGGGGGCGCCGGCCACCGGGGAGCTGTTTTTT. Its protein is CASSIMGAPATGELFF.

The V call is TRBV7-8, the J call TRBJ1-2, with D unresolved. CDR1 and CDR2 from the germline V gene are SGHVS and FQNEAQ. V lost 1 base, J lost 1 base, and 7 bases lay in between. This CDR3 spans 14 amino acids. The CDR3 coding sequence is TGTGCCAGCAGCTTAGGAGGAGATAACTATGGCTACACCTTC. Amino acids: CASSLGGDNYGYTF.

The V gene is TRBV11-2, the J gene TRBJ2-7, with TRBD1 matching 8 bases. Germline V CDR1 and CDR2: SGHAT, FQNNGV. J lost 3 bases, V lost 3 bases, and 7 bases had no gene match. The CDR3 contains 15 residues. The CDR3 region is CASSFTGTGVYEQYF. CDR3 DNA sequence: TGTGCCAGCAGCTTCACCGGGACAGGAGTCTACGAGCAGTACTTC.

V is TRBV27 and J is TRBJ2-5, with D unclear. The CDR3 contains 14 residues. Trimming shortened V by 5 bases and J by 0 bases, and 10 bases separated the two germline ends. Looked up from germline, CDR1 is MNHEY and CDR2 is SMNVEV (reference sequence). The CDR3 spells CASSTTRYQETQYF. The CDR3 DNA reads TGTGCCAGCAGTACAACGCGGTACCAAGAGACCCAGTACTTC.

The chain combines TRBV30 with TRBJ2-2; 9 bases fit TRBD1. Germline values: CDR1 GTSNPN, CDR2 SVGIG (reference sequence). The V segment lost 3 bases and the J segment 6 bases; nucleotides outside the gene matches: 2. CDR3 length: 13 amino acids. The CDR3 is CAWSGQGPGELFF. DNA for the CDR3: TGTGCCTGGAGCGGACAGGGGCCCGGGGAGCTGTTTTTT.

The chain is built from TRBV9 and TRBJ2-7; TRBD2 aligns across 7 bases. The V gene end was trimmed by 3 bases and the J gene end by 3 bases; junction bases not matched to a gene: 6. From germline, CDR1 is SGDLS and CDR2 YYNGEE. This CDR3 has 14 amino acids. CDR3 region: CASSAGAGNYEQYF. DNA of the CDR3: TGTGCCAGCAGCGCCGGAGCGGGGAACTACGAGCAGTACTTC. The entire variable domain, with the rest obtained from reference TRBV9 and TRBJ2-7, is as follows: DSGVTQTPKHLITATGQRVTLRCSPRSGDLSVYWYQQSLDQGLQFLIQYYNGEERAKGNILERFSAQQFPDLHSELNLSSLELGDSALYFCASSAGAGNYEQYFGPGTRLTVT.

The J gene is TRBJ2-3, the V gene TRBV5-1; TRBD1 matches 7 bases. The CDR3 totals 12 residues. Trimming took 5 bases from V and 3 from J; bases not matched to a gene: 0. The germline V gene encodes CDR1 SGHRS and CDR2 YFSETQ. For the CDR3, the DNA is TGCGCCAGCAGACAGGGGACAGATACGCAGTATTTT. This gives the protein CASRQGTDTQYF.

The J gene is TRBJ2-7, the V gene TRBV10-3; the match to TRBD1 covers 7 bases. The CDR3 sequence is 13 residues long. Germline values: CDR1 ENHRY, CDR2 SYGVKD. With 6 bases clipped from V and 0 bases from J, the junction kept 2 bases outside the gene matches. CDR3 amino acids: CAIRGTVSYEQYF. For the CDR3, the DNA is TGTGCCATCAGGGGGACAGTCTCCTACGAGCAGTACTTC.

The chain couples TRBV30 to TRBJ2-5, with D perhaps TRBD2 (7 bases). The germline V gene encodes CDR1 GTSNPN and CDR2 SVGIG (reference sequence). The length of the CDR3 is 14 residues. The V and J ends lost 0 bases and 5 bases respectively, with 13 bases between them. Here the CDR3 reads CAWSVGGQGETQYF. The CDR3 nucleotides read TGTGCCTGGAGTGTCGGGGGGCAGGGGGAGACCCAGTACTTC. Looking up the rest from reference TRBV30 and TRBJ2-5 gives the full variable domain: SQTIHQWPATLVQPVGSPLSLECTVEGTSNPNLYWYRQAAGRGLQLLFYSVGIGQISSEVPQNLSASRPQDRQFILSSKKLLLSDSGFYLCAWSVGGQGETQYFGPGTRLLVL.

This clone was recorded a few times. The J gene is TRBJ1-5, the V gene TRBV19; the D gene is possibly TRBD1 (5 bases). The V gene's germline CDR1 is LNHDA and CDR2 SQIVND (reference sequence). V was clipped by 7 bases and J by 6 bases, with 13 bases between them. CDR3 length equals 13 residues. The CDR3 sequence is CASIGGVAQPQHF. CDR3 nucleotide sequence: TGTGCCAGTATCGGGGGGGTAGCTCAGCCCCAGCATTTT. Using reference TRBV19 and TRBJ1-5 for the parts outside the CDR3, the full variable domain is DGGITQSPKYLFRKEGQNVTLSCEQNLNHDAMYWYRQDPGQGLRLIYYSQIVNDFQKGDIAEGYSVSREKKESFPLTVTSAQKNPTAFYLCASIGGVAQPQHFGDGTRLSIL.

The gene calls are TRBV27 and TRBJ2-1, with D unclear. The CDR3 runs 14 residues. Germline CDR1 reads MNHEY; CDR2 reads SMNVEV (reference sequence). With 0 bases removed from V and 7 bases from J, the gap between germline ends came to 10 bases. The CDR3 DNA sequence: TGTGCCAGCAGTTTATCGAGGCAGTCTAATGAGCAGTTCTTC. Translated: CASSLSRQSNEQFF.

This rearrangement joins TRBV7-2 to TRBJ2-7; TRBD1 agrees at 8 bases. V lost 0 bases to trimming and J lost 3 bases; unmatched junction nucleotides: 13. This CDR3 is built from 18 residues. Germline V gene sequence: CDR1 SGHTA, CDR2 FQGNSA. The CDR3 reads CASSLALPQGARNYEQYF. The DNA for the CDR3 is TGTGCCAGCAGCTTAGCCCTTCCCCAGGGGGCGCGTAACTACGAGCAGTACTTC. Filled out from reference TRBV7-2 and TRBJ2-7, the complete variable domain reads GAGVSQSPSNKVTEKGKDVELRCDPISGHTALYWYRQSLGQGLEFLIYFQGNSAPDKSGLPSDRFSAERTGGSVSTLTIQRTQQEDSAVYLCASSLALPQGARNYEQYFGPGTRLTVT.

This chain uses TRBV28 with TRBJ2-7, with 7 bases aligning to TRBD1. Germline CDR1 is MDHEN and CDR2 is SYDVKM. The CDR3 contains 15 residues. V was clipped by 6 bases and J by 0 bases; unmatched bases: 8. The CDR3 DNA is TGTGCCAGCAGGGGACAGAGGGACCCCTCCTACGAGCAGTACTTC. It is translated as CASRGQRDPSYEQYF.

The chain is built from TRBV24-1 and TRBJ1-2, with TRBD1 identical over 9 bases. The length of the CDR3 is 16 residues. The germline V gene encodes CDR1 KGHDR and CDR2 SFDVKD. The V and J ends lost 2 bases and 2 bases, in that order; junction bases with no gene match: 5. CDR3 in amino acids: CATSDSRQGDNYGYTF. The CDR3 DNA is TGTGCCACCAGTGATTCACGACAGGGGGACAACTATGGCTACACCTTC.